A single sample is the source of the 20 T cell receptor beta chains below, sequenced in a study of shared clonotypes between healthy human individuals. Naive CD8 cells were CD45RO-negative, positively selected for CCR7, excluding terminally differentiated effector memory CD45RA+ cells. Some clones are missing from TCRdb's copy, which holds only in-frame ones; the method was immunoSEQ multiplex PCR. The sample lists some 2.1 million clones, over 85% occurring once. The sequenced material came from naive CD8+ T cells sorted from blood. All receptors come from a man aged 18-30 years in good health.

J is TRBJ1-5 and V is TRBV28; weak D call: TRBD1 (5 bases). The ends were cut back, 6 bases at V and 7 bases at J, with 22 bases in the middle. This CDR3 contains 16 residues. Germline V gives CDR1 MDHEN, CDR2 SYDVKM. Here the CDR3 DNA reads TGTGCCAGCAGAATCGTGACCGGGGGTGGTGAACAGCCCCAGCATTTT. It is translated as CASRIVTGGGEQPQHF.

The V call is TRBV28, the J call TRBJ1-3, with TRBD1 as a possible D gene (6 bases). The CDR3 extends over 18 amino acids. V lost 5 bases, J lost 0 bases, and 20 bases lay in between. Per the germline V gene, CDR1 is MDHEN and CDR2 is SYDVKM. The chain's CDR3 is CASSPMTGLPDSGNTIYF. The CDR3 region has the DNA TGTGCCAGCAGTCCTATGACAGGCCTACCTGACTCTGGAAACACCATATATTTT.

In this sample, this clone turned up once. This sequence joins TRBV14 and TRBJ1-1, with D uncertain. The V and J ends lost 2 bases and 6 bases respectively, with 19 bases between them. The CDR3 spans 16 residues. CDR1 SGHDN and CDR2 FVKESK come from the germline V gene. As DNA, the CDR3 is TGTGCCAGCAGCCAACTTTTTTTGGGCTTGGATCCTGAAGCTTTCTTT. Protein: CASSQLFLGLDPEAFF.

This chain joins TRBV5-4 and TRBJ2-5; D not resolved. Germline CDR1 reads SGHNT; CDR2 reads YYREEE (reference sequence). The CDR3 loop spans 12 amino acids. The germline V and J ends were trimmed by 3 bases and 4 bases, with 7 bases remaining between them. The CDR3 loop is CASSSDPETQYF. The CDR3 DNA sequence: TGTGCCAGCAGCTCTGACCCAGAGACCCAGTACTTC.

This sequence joins TRBV5-6 and TRBJ2-7; 9 positions agree with TRBD1. Per germline, CDR1 SGHDT and CDR2 YYEEEE. This CDR3 region has 14 residues. The junction had 8 bases not matched to a gene; V was cut back by 5 bases and J by 5 bases. The CDR3 sequence is CASSITGGGDEQYF. The CDR3 nucleotides read TGTGCCAGCAGTATAACAGGGGGCGGCGACGAGCAGTACTTC.

The chain uses TRBV6-5 and TRBJ1-1, with 7 nucleotides matching TRBD1. V dropped 5 bases and J dropped 1; count of bases not matched to a gene: 7. This CDR3 is 15 amino acids long. Germline V gene data show CDR1 as MNHEY and CDR2 as SVGAGI. CDR3 sequence: CASSPLGTENTEAFF. The DNA for the CDR3 is TGTGCCAGCAGTCCCTTAGGGACAGAGAACACTGAAGCTTTCTTT.

This rearrangement joins TRBV5-5 to TRBJ2-7; a weak D match, TRBD1 (6 bases). CDR1 and CDR2 from the germline V gene are SGHKS and YYEKEE (reference sequence). The CDR3 runs to 14 residues. Trimming took 0 bases from V and 3 from J, leaving 10 bases between them. CDR3 loop: CASSLERTVYEQYF. The CDR3 coding sequence is TGTGCCAGCAGCTTGGAAAGGACAGTCTACGAGCAGTACTTC.

This sequence joins TRBV7-9 and TRBJ2-5, with 7 bases identical to TRBD1. The CDR3 sequence is 15 residues long. With V trimmed by 5 bases and J by 0 bases, 6 bases remained unmatched. CDR1 and CDR2 from the germline V gene are SEHNR and FQNEAQ (reference sequence). Here the CDR3 DNA reads TGTGCCAGCAGCGACGGGACAGAGAACCAAGAGACCCAGTACTTC. Its protein product is CASSDGTENQETQYF.

This clone has a single count. The rearrangement joins TRBV27 to TRBJ2-3, with TRBD2 as a possible D gene (5 bases). CDR3 length: 14 residues. The germline V gene encodes CDR1 MNHEY and CDR2 SMNVEV (reference sequence). V was shortened by 5 bases and J by 4 bases, with 13 bases between the two germline ends. The CDR3 bases are TGTGCCAGCAGTCCCTTCCCGGAGGCAGATACGCAGTATTTT. Encoded protein: CASSPFPEADTQYF.

The V gene is TRBV11-2, the J gene TRBJ2-3; perhaps TRBD1 as D (5 bases). The CDR3 runs 13 residues. Germline loops: CDR1 SGHAT, CDR2 FQNNGV. V was trimmed by 0 bases and J by 8 bases, leaving 9 bases between them. CDR3 in amino acids: CASSLEVQGTQYF. The CDR3 DNA reads TGTGCCAGCAGCTTAGAAGTTCAGGGTACGCAGTATTTT. Supplemented by reference TRBV11-2 and TRBJ2-3, the full variable domain reads EAGVAQSPRYKIIEKRQSVAFWCNPISGHATLYWYQQILGQGPKLLIQFQNNGVVDDSQLPKDRFSAERLKGVDSTLKIQPAKLEDSAVYLCASSLEVQGTQYFGPGTRLTVL.

The chain combines TRBV12-2 with TRBJ1-2; the table's TRBD1 call for D was not verified on the DNA. TRBV12-2 constitutes a pseudogene. This CDR3 is built from 16 residues. CDR3 in amino acids: CASRFPRLAPNYGYTF. The CDR3 nucleotides read TGTGCAAGTCGCTTCCCCAGGTTGGCGCCTAACTATGGCTACACCTTC.

The V and J genes are TRBV7-9 and TRBJ2-7; D possibly corresponds to TRBD2 (5 bases). This CDR3 has 13 residues. V was cut by 8 bases and J by 5 bases, with 16 bases left in between. CDR1 SEHNR and CDR2 FQNEAQ come from the germline V gene (reference sequence). CDR3 protein: CASLSDVGDEQYF. As DNA, the CDR3 is TGTGCCAGCCTGAGCGACGTCGGGGACGAGCAGTACTTC.

The V gene is TRBV7-9, the J gene TRBJ2-1, with TRBD2 matching over 11 bases. J lost 0 bases, V lost 5 bases, and 9 bases had no gene match. The CDR3 has 18 amino acids. Germline CDR1 reads SEHNR; CDR2 reads FQNEAQ (reference sequence). CDR3 amino acids: CASSPPHTSGSSYNEQFF. Here the CDR3 DNA reads TGTGCCAGCAGCCCTCCCCACACTAGCGGGAGCTCCTACAATGAGCAGTTCTTC.

With respect to this clone: Other DNA sequences in this specimen translate into the identical CDR3. This chain links TRBV9 with TRBJ2-7; 9 bases line up with TRBD2. V lost 2 bases and J lost 2; bases outside the gene matches: 2. Germline V gene data show CDR1 as SGDLS and CDR2 as YYNGEE. The CDR3 spans 14 residues. CDR3 nucleotides: TGTGCCAGCAGCGTGGCGGGAGGGCCCTACGAGCAGTACTTC. Residues: CASSVAGGPYEQYF.

V usage is TRBV5-8 and J usage is TRBJ2-1, with TRBD2 matching 9 bases. V lost 0 bases and J lost 5; bases outside the gene matches: 3. The CDR3 has 15 amino acids. Germline V lookup: CDR1 SGHTS, CDR2 YDEGEE. CDR3: CASSLGLAGNNEQFF. CDR3 sequence (DNA): TGTGCCAGCAGCTTGGGGCTAGCGGGAAACAATGAGCAGTTCTTC.

The V and J genes are TRBV11-2 and TRBJ2-1; no definite D call. CDR1 and CDR2 from the germline V gene are SGHAT and FQNNGV. Trimming cost V 0 bases and J 10 bases, with 10 bases left between them. The CDR3 sequence is 13 residues long. CDR3 nucleotide sequence: TGTGCCAGCAGCTTAGATAGTGGTGGCGAGCAGTTCTTC. Amino acid sequence: CASSLDSGGEQFF.

The chain is built from TRBV7-9 and TRBJ2-2; TRBD1 is a possible D gene (6 bases). Germline CDR1 is SEHNR and CDR2 is FQNEAQ (reference sequence). This CDR3 contains 18 residues. V gave up 1 base and J gave up 2 bases, with 17 bases separating them. CDR3: CASSLGKTRGTNTGELFF. The CDR3, as DNA: TGTGCCAGCAGCTTAGGAAAAACCAGGGGCACTAACACCGGGGAGCTGTTTTTT.

The rearrangement links TRBV6-5 to TRBJ2-5; TRBD1 might be the D (6 bases). The CDR3 loop spans 14 amino acids. CDR1 MNHEY and CDR2 SVGAGI come from the germline V gene. The germline V and J ends were trimmed by 6 bases and 2 bases, with 13 bases remaining between them. The CDR3 is CASSYGTLQETQYF. CDR3 DNA: TGTGCCAGCAGCTACGGGACACTACAAGAGACCCAGTACTTC.

The chain joins TRBV13 to TRBJ2-5; 7 nucleotides agree with TRBD1. V lost 1 base and J lost 2; bases outside the gene matches: 7. The CDR3 totals 16 residues. Germline V lookup: CDR1 PRHDT, CDR2 FYEKMQ (reference sequence). The CDR3 region has the DNA TGTGCCAGCAGCTTAGTGGGACAGACCACGCAAGAGACCCAGTACTTC. Translating it yields CASSLVGQTTQETQYF.

The chain links TRBV6-4 to TRBJ2-7; possible D gene TRBD1, 6 bases. Germline V lookup: CDR1 MRHNA, CDR2 SNTAGT. V shed 3 bases and J shed 7 bases, with 16 bases lying between them. The CDR3 is 14 amino acids. The CDR3 protein is CASSETAGVGEQYF. As DNA, the CDR3 is TGTGCCAGCAGTGAAACGGCAGGGGTGGGGGAGCAGTACTTC.